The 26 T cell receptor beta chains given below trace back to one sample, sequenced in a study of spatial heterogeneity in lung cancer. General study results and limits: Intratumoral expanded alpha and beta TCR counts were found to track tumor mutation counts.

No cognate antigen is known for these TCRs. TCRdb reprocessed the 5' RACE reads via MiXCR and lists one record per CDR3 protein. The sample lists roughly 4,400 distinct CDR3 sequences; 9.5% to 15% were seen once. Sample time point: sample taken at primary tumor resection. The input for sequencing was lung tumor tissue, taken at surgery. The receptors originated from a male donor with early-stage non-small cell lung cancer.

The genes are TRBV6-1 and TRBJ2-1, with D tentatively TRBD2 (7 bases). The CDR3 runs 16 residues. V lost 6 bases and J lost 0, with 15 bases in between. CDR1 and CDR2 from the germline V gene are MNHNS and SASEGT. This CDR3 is CASSLGGGSSYNEQFF. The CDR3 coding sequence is TGTGCCAGCAGCCTGGGCGGGGGCAGCTCCTACAATGAGCAGTTCTTC.

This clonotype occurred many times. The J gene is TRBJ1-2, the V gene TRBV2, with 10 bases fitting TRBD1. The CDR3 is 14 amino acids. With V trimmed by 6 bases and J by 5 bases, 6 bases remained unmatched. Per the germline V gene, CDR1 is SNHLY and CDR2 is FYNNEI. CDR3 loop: CASRPGQGNYGYTF. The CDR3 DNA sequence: TGTGCCAGCAGACCGGGACAGGGGAATTATGGCTACACCTTC. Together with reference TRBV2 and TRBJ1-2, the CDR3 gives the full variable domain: EPEVTQTPSHQVTQMGQEVILRCVPISNHLYFYWYRQILGQKVEFLVSFYNNEISEKSEIFDDQFSVERPDGSNFTLKIRSTKLEDSAMYFCASRPGQGNYGYTFGSGTRLTVV.

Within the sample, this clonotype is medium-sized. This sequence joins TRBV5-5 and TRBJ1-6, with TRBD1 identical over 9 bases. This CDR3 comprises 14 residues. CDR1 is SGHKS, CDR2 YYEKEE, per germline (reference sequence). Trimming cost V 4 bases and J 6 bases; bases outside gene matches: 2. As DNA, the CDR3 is TGTGCCAGCAGCGTGGGACAGGGTAATTCACCCCTCCACTTT. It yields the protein CASSVGQGNSPLHF. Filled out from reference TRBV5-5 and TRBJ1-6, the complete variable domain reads DAGVTQSPTHLIKTRGQQVTLRCSPISGHKSVSWYQQVLGQGPQFIFQYYEKEERGRGNFPDRFSARQFPNYSSELNVNALLLGDSALYLCASSVGQGNSPLHFGNGTRLTVT.

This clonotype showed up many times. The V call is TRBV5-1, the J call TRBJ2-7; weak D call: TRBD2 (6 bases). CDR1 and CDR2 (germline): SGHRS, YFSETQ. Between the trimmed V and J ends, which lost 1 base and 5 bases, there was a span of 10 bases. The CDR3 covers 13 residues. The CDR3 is CASSLLGRNEQYF. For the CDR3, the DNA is TGCGCCAGCAGCTTGTTAGGGAGGAACGAGCAGTACTTC.

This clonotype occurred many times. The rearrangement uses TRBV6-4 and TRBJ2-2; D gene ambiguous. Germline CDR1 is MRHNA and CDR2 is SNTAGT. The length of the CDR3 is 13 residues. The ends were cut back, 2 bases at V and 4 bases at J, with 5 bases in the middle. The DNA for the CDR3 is TGTGCCAGCAGTGACAGGGTCACCGGGGAGCTGTTTTTT. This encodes CASSDRVTGELFF.

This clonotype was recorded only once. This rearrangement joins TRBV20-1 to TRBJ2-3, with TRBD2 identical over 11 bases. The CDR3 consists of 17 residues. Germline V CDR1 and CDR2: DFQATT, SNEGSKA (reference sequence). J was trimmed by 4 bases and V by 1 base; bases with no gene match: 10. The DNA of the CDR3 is TGCAGTGCTAGAGGGTACCTTAGCGGGAGGGCCGCAGATACGCAGTATTTT. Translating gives CSARGYLSGRAADTQYF.

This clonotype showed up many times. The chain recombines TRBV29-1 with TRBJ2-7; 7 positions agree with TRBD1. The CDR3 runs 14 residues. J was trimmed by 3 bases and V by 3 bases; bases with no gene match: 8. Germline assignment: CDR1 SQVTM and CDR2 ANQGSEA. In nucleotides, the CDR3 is TGCAGCGTTGATCGAGGGGGCGAGAACTACGAGCAGTACTTC. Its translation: CSVDRGGENYEQYF.

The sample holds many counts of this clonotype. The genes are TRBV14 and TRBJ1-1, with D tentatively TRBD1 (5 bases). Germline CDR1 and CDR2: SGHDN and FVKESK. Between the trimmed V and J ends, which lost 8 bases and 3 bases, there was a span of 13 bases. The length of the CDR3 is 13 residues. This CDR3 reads CASQLGGDTEAFF. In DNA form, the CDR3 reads TGTGCCAGCCAGCTCGGGGGAGACACTGAAGCTTTCTTT. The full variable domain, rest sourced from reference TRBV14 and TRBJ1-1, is EAGVTQFPSHSVIEKGQTVTLRCDPISGHDNLYWYRRVMGKEIKFLLHFVKESKQDESGMPNNRFLAERTGGTYSTLKVQPAELEDSGVYFCASQLGGDTEAFFGQGTRLTVV.

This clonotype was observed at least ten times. CDR3 loop: CSVDSDRGGYGYTF. DNA for the CDR3: TGCAGCGTGGATTCGGACAGGGGTGGCTATGGCTACACCTTC. V and J are TRBV29-1 and TRBJ1-2; 9 positions agree with TRBD1. The CDR3 has 14 residues. CDR1 and CDR2 from the germline V gene are SQVTM and ANQGSEA. J was trimmed by 4 bases and V by 6 bases; bases with no gene match: 9.

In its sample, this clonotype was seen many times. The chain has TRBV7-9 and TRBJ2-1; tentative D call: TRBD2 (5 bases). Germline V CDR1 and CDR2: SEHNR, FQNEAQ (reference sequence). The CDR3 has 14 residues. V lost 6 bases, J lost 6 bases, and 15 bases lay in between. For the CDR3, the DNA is TGTGCCAGCAGGCGACCCCTCGAGGGCAATGAGCAGTTCTTC. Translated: CASRRPLEGNEQFF.

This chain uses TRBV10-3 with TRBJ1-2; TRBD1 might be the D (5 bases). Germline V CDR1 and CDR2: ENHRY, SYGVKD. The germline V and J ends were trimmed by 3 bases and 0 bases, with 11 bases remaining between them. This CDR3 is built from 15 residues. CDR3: CAISDPGQANYGYTF. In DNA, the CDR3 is TGTGCCATCAGTGATCCGGGGCAGGCTAACTATGGCTACACCTTC.

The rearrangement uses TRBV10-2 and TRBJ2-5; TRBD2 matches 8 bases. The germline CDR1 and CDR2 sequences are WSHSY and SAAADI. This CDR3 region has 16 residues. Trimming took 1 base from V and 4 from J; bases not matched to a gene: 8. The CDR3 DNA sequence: TGCGCCAGCAGTGAGTTAGGCGGGACTAGACTAGAGACCCAGTACTTC. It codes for CASSELGGTRLETQYF.

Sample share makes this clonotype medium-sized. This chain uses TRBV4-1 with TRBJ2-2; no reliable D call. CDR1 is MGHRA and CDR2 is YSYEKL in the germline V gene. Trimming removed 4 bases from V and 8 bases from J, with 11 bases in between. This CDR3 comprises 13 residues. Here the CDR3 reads CASSLSVWGELFF. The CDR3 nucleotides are TGCGCCAGCAGCCTCTCCGTTTGGGGGGAGCTGTTTTTT.

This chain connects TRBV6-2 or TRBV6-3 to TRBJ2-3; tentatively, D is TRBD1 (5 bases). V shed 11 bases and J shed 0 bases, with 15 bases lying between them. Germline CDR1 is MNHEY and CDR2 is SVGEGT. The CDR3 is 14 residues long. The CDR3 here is CAGSGQASTDTQYF. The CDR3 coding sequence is TGTGCCGGATCAGGGCAGGCTAGCACAGATACGCAGTATTTT.

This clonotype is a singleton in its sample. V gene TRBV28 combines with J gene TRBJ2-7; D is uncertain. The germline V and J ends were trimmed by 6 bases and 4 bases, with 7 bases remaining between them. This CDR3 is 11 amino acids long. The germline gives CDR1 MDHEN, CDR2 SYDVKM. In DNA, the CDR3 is TGTGCCAGCAGCCAGGCATACGAGCAGTACTTC. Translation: CASSQAYEQYF.

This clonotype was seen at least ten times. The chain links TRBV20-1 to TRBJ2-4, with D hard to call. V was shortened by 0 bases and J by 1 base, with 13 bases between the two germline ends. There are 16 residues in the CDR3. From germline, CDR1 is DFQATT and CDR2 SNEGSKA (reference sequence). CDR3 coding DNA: TGCAGTGCTAGAGACCATCTGGCTTTCGCCAAAAACATTCAGTACTTC. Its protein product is CSARDHLAFAKNIQYF.

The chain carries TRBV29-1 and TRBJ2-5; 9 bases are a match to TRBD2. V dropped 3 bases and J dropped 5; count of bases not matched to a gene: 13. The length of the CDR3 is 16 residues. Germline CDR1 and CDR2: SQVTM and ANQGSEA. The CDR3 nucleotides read TGCAGCGTTGACGAAGTGGCGGGAGGGCCCCGTGAGACCCAGTACTTC. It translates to CSVDEVAGGPRETQYF.

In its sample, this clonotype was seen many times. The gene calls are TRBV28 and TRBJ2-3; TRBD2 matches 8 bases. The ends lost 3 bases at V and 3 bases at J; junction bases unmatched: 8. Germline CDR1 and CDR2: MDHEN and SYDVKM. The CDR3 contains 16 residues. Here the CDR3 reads CASSLGSGIGTDTQYF. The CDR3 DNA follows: TGTGCCAGCAGTTTGGGTAGCGGGATTGGAACAGATACGCAGTATTTT.

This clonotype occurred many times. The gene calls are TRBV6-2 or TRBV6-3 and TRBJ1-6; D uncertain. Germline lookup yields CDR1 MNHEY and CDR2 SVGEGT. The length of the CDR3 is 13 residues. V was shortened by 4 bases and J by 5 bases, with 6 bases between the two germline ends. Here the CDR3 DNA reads TGTGCCAGCAGTTCCAGAGATAATTCACCCCTCCACTTT. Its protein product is CASSSRDNSPLHF.

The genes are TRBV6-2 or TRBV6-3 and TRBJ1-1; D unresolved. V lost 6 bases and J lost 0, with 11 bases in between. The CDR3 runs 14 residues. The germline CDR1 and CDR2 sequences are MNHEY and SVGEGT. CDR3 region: CASRPIGMNTEAFF. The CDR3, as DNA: TGTGCCAGCAGGCCCATCGGGATGAACACTGAAGCTTTCTTT.

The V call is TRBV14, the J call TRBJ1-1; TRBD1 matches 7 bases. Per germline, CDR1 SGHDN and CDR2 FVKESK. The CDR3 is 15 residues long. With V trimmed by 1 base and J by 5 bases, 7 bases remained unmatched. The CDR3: CASSQVGRGFTEAFF. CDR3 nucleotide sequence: TGTGCCAGCAGCCAAGTCGGCAGGGGGTTTACTGAAGCTTTCTTT.

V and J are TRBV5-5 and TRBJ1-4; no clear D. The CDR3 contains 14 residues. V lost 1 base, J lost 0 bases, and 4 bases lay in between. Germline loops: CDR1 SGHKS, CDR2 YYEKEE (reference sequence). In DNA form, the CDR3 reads TGTGCCAGCAGCTTGACCTCAACTAATGAAAAACTGTTTTTT. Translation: CASSLTSTNEKLFF.

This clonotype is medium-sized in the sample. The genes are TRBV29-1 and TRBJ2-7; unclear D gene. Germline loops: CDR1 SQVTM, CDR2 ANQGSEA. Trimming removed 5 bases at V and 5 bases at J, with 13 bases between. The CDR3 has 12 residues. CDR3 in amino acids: CSVRRDINEQYF. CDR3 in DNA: TGCAGCGTTCGAAGGGATATCAACGAGCAGTACTTC.

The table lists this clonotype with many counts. In nucleotides, the CDR3 is TGTGCCAGCAGCCCCTCCGCAGGGAGTGGCAATGAGCAGTTCTTC. This encodes CASSPSAGSGNEQFF. The rearrangement uses TRBV12-3 or TRBV12-4 and TRBJ2-1; either TRBD1 or TRBD2 may fit D (5 bases each). The CDR3 extends over 15 amino acids. Trimming took 6 bases from V and 6 from J, leaving 18 bases between them.

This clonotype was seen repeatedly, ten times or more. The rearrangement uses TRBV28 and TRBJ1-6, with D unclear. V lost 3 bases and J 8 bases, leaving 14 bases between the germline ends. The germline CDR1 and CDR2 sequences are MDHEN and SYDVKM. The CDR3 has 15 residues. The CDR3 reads CASSFFGRNYSPLHF. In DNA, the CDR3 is TGTGCCAGCAGTTTCTTCGGCAGGAACTATTCACCCCTCCACTTT.

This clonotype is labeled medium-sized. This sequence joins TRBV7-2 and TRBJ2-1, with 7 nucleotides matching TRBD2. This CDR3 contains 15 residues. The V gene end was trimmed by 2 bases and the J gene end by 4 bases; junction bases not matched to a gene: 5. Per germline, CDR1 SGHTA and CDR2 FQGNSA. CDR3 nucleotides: TGTGCCAGCAGCTTACGTACTAGCGCGTACAATGAGCAGTTCTTC. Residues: CASSLRTSAYNEQFF.